Each of the 26 T cell receptor beta chains below was sequenced from the same sample in a study of T cells expressing NK-cell markers. TCRdb re-analyzed the 5' RACE reads; it lists each CDR3 protein once, without DNA. Its table lists more than 400,000 distinct CDR3 sequences. The sample consisted of blood T cells: a sorted CD56 or NKG2C T cell subset, CD4+ or CD8+ T cells, or bulk PBMC T cells (not recorded which). These receptor sequences come from a woman aged 18 to 75 in good health.

The chain employs TRBV6-6 and TRBJ1-1; without DNA, the TCRdb call of TRBD1 cannot be checked. This CDR3 comprises 13 residues. Germline V gene lookup returns CDR1 MNHNY and CDR2 SVGAGI (reference sequence). CDR3 region: CASSPRGDTEAFF.

The rearrangement uses TRBV5-6 and TRBJ2-4; TCRdb picks TRBD1, but there is no DNA to check that call. Germline loops: CDR1 SGHDT, CDR2 YYEEEE. The length of the CDR3 is 16 residues. CDR3 loop: CASSLLTGEAKNIQYF. Based on the CDR3 plus reference TRBV5-6 and TRBJ2-4, the full variable domain is DAGVTQSPTHLIKTRGQQVTLRCSPKSGHDTVSWYQQALGQGPQFIFQYYEEEERQRGNFPDRFSGHQFPNYSSELNVNALLLGDSALYLCASSLLTGEAKNIQYFGAGTRLSVL.

This chain links TRBV20-1 with TRBJ1-1. From germline, CDR1 is DFQATT and CDR2 SNEGSKA (reference sequence). The CDR3 consists of 12 residues. The CDR3: CSARDRAREAFF.

This rearrangement joins TRBV5-1 to TRBJ2-3; the TRBD1 assignment by TCRdb is unverifiable without DNA. The CDR3 loop spans 15 amino acids. The germline V gene has CDR1 SGHRS and CDR2 YFSETQ. CDR3 sequence reads: CASSASKGGSDTQYF.

The V and J genes are TRBV7-6 and TRBJ2-3; TCRdb proposes TRBD1, but this gene call is untestable without DNA. CDR3 length equals 15 residues. The germline V gene has CDR1 SGHVS and CDR2 FNYEAQ. CDR3 region: CASSPMGAGTDTQYF.

V and J are TRBV20-1 and TRBJ2-1; TCRdb selects TRBD1, and the lack of DNA leaves this call unchecked. CDR3 length: 12 amino acids. The germline CDR1 and CDR2 sequences are DFQATT and SNEGSKA (reference sequence). CDR3 loop: CSARQGGNEQFF.

The CDR3 sequence is CASSLIPGENTEAFF. This rearrangement joins TRBV5-1 to TRBJ1-1; TCRdb's D call of TRBD1 is untestable without DNA. The length of the CDR3 is 15 residues. The germline CDR1 and CDR2 sequences are SGHRS and YFSETQ.

J is TRBJ2-2 and V is TRBV24-1; TCRdb lists TRBD1, though no DNA is available to test this call. The CDR3 covers 18 residues. Germline V CDR1 and CDR2: KGHDR, SFDVKD. The CDR3 loop is CATSDQPTGGRRVGELFF.

The CDR3 loop reads CASSQSQGAAGELFF. The V gene is TRBV4-2, the J gene TRBJ2-2; TCRdb designates TRBD1, a call that cannot be tested without DNA. Germline V gene data show CDR1 as LGHNA and CDR2 as YNFKEQ. CDR3 length equals 15 residues.

The CDR3 loop is CASSTGTASNEKLFF. The chain employs TRBV7-2 and TRBJ1-4; TCRdb proposes TRBD1, but this gene call is untestable without DNA. Germline assignment: CDR1 SGHTA and CDR2 FQGNSA. This CDR3 is built from 15 residues.

The chain employs TRBV28 and TRBJ1-3; TCRdb's assignment of TRBD1 cannot be checked, as there is no DNA. Per germline, CDR1 MDHEN and CDR2 SYDVKM. CDR3 length: 13 residues. The CDR3 spells CASSLWGADTIYF.

The chain employs TRBV6-2 or TRBV6-3 and TRBJ2-1. CDR1 is MNHEY and CDR2 is SVGEGT in the germline V gene. The CDR3 has 14 amino acids. The CDR3 loop reads CASSYLSGFNEQFF.

The chain employs TRBV5-5 and TRBJ2-7; TCRdb proposes TRBD1, but this gene call is untestable without DNA. Germline CDR1 and CDR2: SGHKS and YYEKEE (reference sequence). The CDR3 loop spans 13 amino acids. CDR3: CASEGISTYEQYF.

This chain connects TRBV20-1 to TRBJ2-7. Germline loops: CDR1 DFQATT, CDR2 SNEGSKA (reference sequence). The CDR3 contains 14 residues. The CDR3 sequence is CSARDLYKSYEQYF.

The chain joins TRBV2 to TRBJ2-1; TCRdb calls TRBD1, which cannot be checked without DNA. The length of the CDR3 is 15 residues. CDR1 SNHLY and CDR2 FYNNEI come from the germline V gene. The chain's CDR3 is CASSRGTGQNNEQFF. The full variable domain, completed using reference TRBV2 and TRBJ2-1, is EPEVTQTPSHQVTQMGQEVILRCVPISNHLYFYWYRQILGQKVEFLVSFYNNEISEKSEIFDDQFSVERPDGSNFTLKIRSTKLEDSAMYFCASSRGTGQNNEQFFGPGTRLTVL.

The V and J genes are TRBV20-1 and TRBJ2-7. The CDR3 is 14 amino acids. CDR1 is DFQATT, CDR2 SNEGSKA, per germline (reference sequence). The CDR3 sequence: CSARASSTTYEQYF.

CDR3 residues: CASSYSKGASEAFF. The chain employs TRBV6-5 and TRBJ1-1; TCRdb names TRBD1, which stays unverified in the absence of DNA. Germline assignment: CDR1 MNHEY and CDR2 SVGAGI. CDR3 length: 14 residues.

The chain recombines TRBV20-1 with TRBJ2-1; the D call of TRBD1 rests on TCRdb alone, since no DNA is present to check it. Germline loops: CDR1 DFQATT, CDR2 SNEGSKA (reference sequence). The CDR3 spans 15 residues. CDR3 protein: CSAPRGRNSYNEQFF.

This chain uses TRBV4-3 with TRBJ2-1. There are 15 residues in the CDR3. Germline V gene lookup returns CDR1 LGHNA and CDR2 YSLEER. The CDR3 loop is CASSQYSGSYNEQFF.

The chain has TRBV29-1 and TRBJ1-1; the D call of TRBD1 rests on TCRdb alone, since no DNA is present to check it. From germline, CDR1 is SQVTM and CDR2 ANQGSEA. This CDR3 is 12 amino acids long. CDR3 sequence reads: CSAHPGGTEAFF.

The chain uses TRBV7-9 and TRBJ2-1; TCRdb calls TRBD2, which cannot be checked without DNA. The CDR3 length is 17 residues. Germline values: CDR1 SEHNR, CDR2 FQNEAQ (reference sequence). Here the CDR3 reads CASSGLLAGGGGLEQFF.

The chain uses TRBV4-2 and TRBJ2-7; TCRdb selects TRBD2, and the lack of DNA leaves this call unchecked. CDR1 LGHNA and CDR2 YNFKEQ come from the germline V gene. This CDR3 has 18 residues. The CDR3 loop reads CASSPGLAGVSVFGEQYF.

This chain joins TRBV11-2 and TRBJ1-6; the D call of TRBD1 rests on TCRdb alone, since no DNA is present to check it. This CDR3 comprises 15 residues. Per germline, CDR1 SGHAT and CDR2 FQNNGV. CDR3: CASSVTGFDNSPLHF. Together with reference TRBV11-2 and TRBJ1-6, the CDR3 gives the full variable domain: EAGVAQSPRYKIIEKRQSVAFWCNPISGHATLYWYQQILGQGPKLLIQFQNNGVVDDSQLPKDRFSAERLKGVDSTLKIQPAKLEDSAVYLCASSVTGFDNSPLHFGNGTRLTVT.

V and J are TRBV20-1 and TRBJ2-7; the D call of TRBD1 rests on TCRdb alone, since no DNA is present to check it. The CDR3 is made up of 12 amino acids. Germline CDR1 DFQATT, CDR2 SNEGSKA (reference sequence). CDR3 protein: CSASQGTYEQYF.

This chain links TRBV7-2 with TRBJ2-3; TCRdb outputs TRBD1, but without DNA this stays unchecked. The CDR3 has 14 amino acids. CDR1 SGHTA and CDR2 FQGNSA come from the germline V gene. This chain's CDR3 is CASRRASSTDTQYF.

This chain links TRBV11-2 with TRBJ2-1; TCRdb's D gene call, TRBD1, goes unchecked for lack of DNA. Per the germline V gene, CDR1 is SGHAT and CDR2 is FQNNGV. The CDR3 length is 17 residues. CDR3 protein: CASSLVYGGNSYNEQFF.